Described below is a single T cell receptor beta chain sequence and its context. All enrollees were roughly 18 to 90 years old and from fewer than 25 US areas. Two negative PCRs, clearance, or symptom resolution had been documented for recovered Cohort 3 donors. This sample stems from a study of blood T cell repertoires in COVID-19. Study information: From the United States, Italy and Spain came samples of acute and convalescent COVID-19.

Authors' processing steps: Amplification of reference gene primers was used by the study to estimate nucleated cell counts. The protocol was immunoSEQ multiplex PCR, while the TCRdb copy is restricted to in-frame clones and leaves out a portion. V and J calls and clone size are given by that table; D and trimming were obtained from the DNA. The sample shows roughly 300,000 clones, 80% to 95% of them seen only once. This CDR3 spans 18 amino acids. V shed 5 bases and J shed 3 bases, with 20 bases lying between them. The germline CDR1 and CDR2 sequences are SGHTA and FQGNSA. The sequence was obtained from a woman aged 25 to 39 who had recovered from COVID-19. Sequences were obtained from PBMCs or T cells enriched from blood (not recorded which). The chain is built from TRBV7-2 and TRBJ1-6; tentative D call: TRBD1 (5 bases). CDR3 sequence reads: CASSKPTGKDNYNSPLHF. CDR3 coding DNA: TGTGCCAGCAGCAAACCTACAGGAAAGGACAACTATAATTCACCCCTCCACTTT.